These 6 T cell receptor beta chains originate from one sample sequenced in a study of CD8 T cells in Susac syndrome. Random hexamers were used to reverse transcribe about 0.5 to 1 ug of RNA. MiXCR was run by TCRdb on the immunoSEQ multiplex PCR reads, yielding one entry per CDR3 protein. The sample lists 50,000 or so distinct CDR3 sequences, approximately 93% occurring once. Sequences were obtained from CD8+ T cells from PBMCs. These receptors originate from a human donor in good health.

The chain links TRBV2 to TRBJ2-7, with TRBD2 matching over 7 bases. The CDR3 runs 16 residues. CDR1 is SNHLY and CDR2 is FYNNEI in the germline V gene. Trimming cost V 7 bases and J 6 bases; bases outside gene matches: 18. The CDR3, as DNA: TGTGCCAGCAATCCGGAGCGTGCGGGAGCGGCCGGCGAGCAGTACTTC. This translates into CASNPERAGAAGEQYF.

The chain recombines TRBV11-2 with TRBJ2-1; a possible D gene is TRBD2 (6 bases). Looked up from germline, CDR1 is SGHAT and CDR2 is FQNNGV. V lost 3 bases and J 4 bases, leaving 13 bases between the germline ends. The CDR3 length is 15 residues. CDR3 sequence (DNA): TGTGCCAGCAGCTTTGGGGCGGAGGGGTACAATGAGCAGTTCTTC. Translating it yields CASSFGAEGYNEQFF.

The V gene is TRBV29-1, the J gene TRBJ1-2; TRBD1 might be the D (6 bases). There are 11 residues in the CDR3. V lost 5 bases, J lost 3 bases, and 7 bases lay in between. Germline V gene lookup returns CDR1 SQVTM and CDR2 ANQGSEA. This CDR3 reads CSVYRDYGYTF. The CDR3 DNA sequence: TGCAGCGTTTACAGGGACTATGGCTACACCTTC.

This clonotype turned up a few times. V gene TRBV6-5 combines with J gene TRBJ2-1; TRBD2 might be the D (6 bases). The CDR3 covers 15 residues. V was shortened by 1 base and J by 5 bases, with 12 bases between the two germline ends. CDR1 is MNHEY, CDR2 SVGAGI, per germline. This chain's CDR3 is CASSYFGTYNNEQFF. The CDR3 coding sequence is TGTGCCAGCAGTTACTTTGGGACTTACAACAATGAGCAGTTCTTC.

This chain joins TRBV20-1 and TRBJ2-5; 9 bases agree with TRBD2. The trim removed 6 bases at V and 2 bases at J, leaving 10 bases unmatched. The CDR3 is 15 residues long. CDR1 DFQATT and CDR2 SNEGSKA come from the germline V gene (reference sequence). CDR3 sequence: CSATFYGLAQETQYF. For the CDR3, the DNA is TGCAGTGCCACCTTCTATGGACTAGCGCAAGAGACCCAGTACTTC.

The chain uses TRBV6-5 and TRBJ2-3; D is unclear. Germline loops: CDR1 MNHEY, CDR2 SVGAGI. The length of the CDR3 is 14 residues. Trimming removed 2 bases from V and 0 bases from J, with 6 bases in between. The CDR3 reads CASSYGPSTDTQYF. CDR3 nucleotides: TGTGCCAGCAGTTACGGGCCGAGCACAGATACGCAGTATTTT.